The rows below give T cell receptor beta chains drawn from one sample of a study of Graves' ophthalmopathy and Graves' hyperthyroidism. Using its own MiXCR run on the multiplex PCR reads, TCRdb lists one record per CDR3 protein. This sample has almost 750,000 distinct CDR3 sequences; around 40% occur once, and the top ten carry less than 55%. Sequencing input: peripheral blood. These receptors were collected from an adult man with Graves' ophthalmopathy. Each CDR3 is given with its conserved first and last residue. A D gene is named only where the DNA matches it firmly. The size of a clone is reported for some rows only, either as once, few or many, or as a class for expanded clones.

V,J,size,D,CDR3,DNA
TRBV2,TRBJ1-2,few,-,CASSPQTADNYGYTF,TGTGCCAGCTCACCCCAGACAGCAGATAACTATGGCTACACCTTC
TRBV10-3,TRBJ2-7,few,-,CASSYSAGSDSPYEQYF,TGTGCCAGCAGTTACTCTGCAGGGTCAGACTCTCCCTACGAGCAGTACTTC
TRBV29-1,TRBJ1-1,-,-,CSFMRNTEAFF,TGCAGCTTTATGAGGAACACTGAAGCTTTCTTT
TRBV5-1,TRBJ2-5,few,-,CASSSLGQDQETQYF,TGCGCCAGCAGCTCCTTGGGACAAGACCAAGAGACCCAGTACTTC
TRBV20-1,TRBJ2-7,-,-,CSAKRQVLSYEQYF,TGCAGTGCGAAGCGGCAGGTTTTGTCCTACGAGCAGTACTTC
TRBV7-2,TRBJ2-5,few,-,CASSLGVGIQETQYF,TGTGCCAGCAGCTTAGGGGTGGGGATCCAAGAGACCCAGTACTTC
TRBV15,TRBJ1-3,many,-,CATSREVMSSGNTIYF,TGTGCCACCAGCAGAGAGGTCATGAGCTCTGGAAACACCATATATTTT
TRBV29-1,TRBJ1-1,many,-,CSVEFVGDAFF,TGCAGCGTTGAATTTGTGGGGGACGCTTTCTTT
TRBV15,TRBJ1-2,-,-,CATSRDSFGYTF,TGTGCCACCAGCAGGGACAGCTTTGGCTACACCTTC
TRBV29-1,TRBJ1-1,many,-,CSVNRQVNTEAFF,TGCAGCGTTAATCGACAGGTTAACACTGAAGCTTTCTTT
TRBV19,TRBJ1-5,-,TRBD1,CASSRPAKTGFGNQPQHF,TGTGCCAGTAGTAGACCCGCTAAGACAGGGTTTGGCAATCAGCCCCAGCATTTT
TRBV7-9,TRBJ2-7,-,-,CASSVGPSGHHPYEQYF,TGTGCCAGCAGCGTAGGGCCCTCGGGACACCACCCCTACGAGCAGTACTTC
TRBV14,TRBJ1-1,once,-,CASSQLGPNTEAFF,TGTGCCAGCAGCCAACTGGGGCCGAACACTGAAGCTTTCTTT
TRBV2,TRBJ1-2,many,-,CASKDGQDFYGYTF,TGTGCCAGCAAAGACGGGCAGGACTTCTATGGCTACACCTTC
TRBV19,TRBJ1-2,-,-,CATSPTRGSQNYGYTF,TGTGCCACTTCCCCCACTCGGGGGAGCCAGAACTATGGCTACACCTTC
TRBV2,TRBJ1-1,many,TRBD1,CASSESKGQVGTEAFF,TGTGCCAGCAGTGAATCAAAGGGACAGGTTGGAACTGAAGCTTTCTTT
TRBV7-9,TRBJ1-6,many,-,CASSQVSQAVVLSNSPLHF,TGTGCCAGCAGCCAAGTAAGCCAGGCCGTGGTCTTGTCCAACTCACCCCTCCACTTT
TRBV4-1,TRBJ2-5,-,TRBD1,CASSQDPDRGQTQYF,TGCGCCAGCAGCCAAGACCCTGACAGGGGACAGACCCAGTACTTC
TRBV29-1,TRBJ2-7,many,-,CSVRLKYSYEQYF,TGCAGCGTAAGACTGAAATACTCCTACGAGCAGTACTTC
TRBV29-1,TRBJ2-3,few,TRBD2,CSVGASGRTDTQYF,TGCAGCGTTGGGGCTAGCGGGAGGACAGATACGCAGTATTTT
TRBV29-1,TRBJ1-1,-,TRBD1,CSVGGQGVQSGLNTEAFF,TGCAGCGTTGGCGGACAGGGGGTGCAGTCTGGGCTGAACACTGAAGCTTTCTTT
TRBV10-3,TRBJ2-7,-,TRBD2,CASRRDRDYSYEQYF,TGTGCCAGCAGACGAGATCGGGACTACTCCTACGAGCAGTACTTC
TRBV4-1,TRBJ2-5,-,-,CASSRLVGETQYF,TGCGCCAGCAGCCGCCTAGTAGGAGAGACCCAGTACTTC
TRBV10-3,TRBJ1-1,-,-,CASSEPADAENTEAFF,TGTGCCAGCAGTGAACCGGCGGACGCGGAGAACACTGAAGCTTTCTTT
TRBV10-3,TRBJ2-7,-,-,CAISEGKRGHYEQYF,TGTGCCATCAGTGAGGGAAAAAGAGGACACTACGAGCAGTACTTC
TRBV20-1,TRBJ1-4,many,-,CSARDAWRGTNEKLFF,TGCAGTGCTAGAGATGCCTGGCGAGGGACTAATGAAAAACTGTTTTTT
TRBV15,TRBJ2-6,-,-,CATSTRTGTGANVLTF,TGTGCCACCAGCACAAGAACAGGGACCGGGGCCAACGTCCTGACTTTC
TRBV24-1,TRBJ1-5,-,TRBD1,CAWDEDRGQPQHF,TGTGCCTGGGACGAAGACAGGGGTCAGCCCCAGCATTTT
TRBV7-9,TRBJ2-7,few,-,CASSQGDRSYEQYF,TGTGCCAGCAGCCAGGGTGACAGATCCTACGAGCAGTACTTC
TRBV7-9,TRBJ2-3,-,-,CASSPLGQLLTDTQYF,TGTGCCAGCAGTCCCTTAGGCCAGTTACTAACAGATACGCAGTATTTT
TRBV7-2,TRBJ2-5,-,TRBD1,CASSQATGVQETQYF,TGTGCCAGCAGCCAAGCGACAGGGGTCCAAGAGACCCAGTACTTC
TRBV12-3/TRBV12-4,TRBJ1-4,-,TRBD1,CASSATGRGEKLFF,TGTGCCAGCAGCGCGACAGGGCGGGGGGAAAAACTGTTTTTT
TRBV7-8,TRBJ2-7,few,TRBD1,CASSLVPGQGSYEQYF,TGTGCCAGCAGCTTAGTTCCGGGACAGGGGTCGTACGAGCAGTACTTC
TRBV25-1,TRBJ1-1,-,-,CASVGDQRNTEAFF,TGTGCCAGCGTTGGCGATCAGCGTAACACTGAAGCTTTCTTT
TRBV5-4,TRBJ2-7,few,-,CASSPARGDSYEQYF,TGTGCCAGCTCACCAGCCAGGGGCGACTCCTACGAGCAGTACTTC
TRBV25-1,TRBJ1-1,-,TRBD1,CASSLFGTGLHTEAFF,TGTGCCAGCAGTTTATTCGGGACAGGGTTGCACACTGAAGCTTTCTTT
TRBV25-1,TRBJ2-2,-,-,CASSAVLSSGTGELFF,TGTGCCAGCAGTGCTGTTCTGTCGTCGGGCACCGGGGAGCTGTTTTTT
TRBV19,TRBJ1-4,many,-,CASSMSGGAEKLFF,TGTGCCAGTAGTATGTCCGGGGGCGCTGAAAAACTGTTTTTT
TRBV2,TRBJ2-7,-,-,CASSLVYSYEQYF,TGTGCCAGCAGTCTCGTCTACTCCTACGAGCAGTACTTC
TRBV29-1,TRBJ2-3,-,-,CSVEDRRGGTDTQYF,TGCAGCGTTGAAGATCGCAGAGGGGGGACAGATACGCAGTATTTT
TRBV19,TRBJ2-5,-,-,CAWSVGDRGTQYF,TGTGCCTGGAGTGTCGGAGACCGCGGGACCCAGTACTTC
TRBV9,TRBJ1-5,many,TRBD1,CASSGRDRGGPQHF,TGTGCCAGCAGCGGTAGGGACAGGGGTGGCCCCCAGCATTTT
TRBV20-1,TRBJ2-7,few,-,CSARQVGYEQYF,TGCAGTGCTAGACAGGTCGGCTACGAGCAGTACTTC
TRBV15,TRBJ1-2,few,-,CATSRDGDGSGNTF,TGTGCCACCAGCAGAGACGGCGACGGCTCTGGAAACACCTTC
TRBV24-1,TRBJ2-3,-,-,CATSDRVTSTDTQYF,TGTGCCACCAGTGATAGGGTTACTAGCACAGATACGCAGTATTTT
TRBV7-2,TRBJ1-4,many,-,CASSSTTTNEKLFF,TGTGCCAGCAGCTCGACAACAACTAATGAAAAACTGTTTTTT
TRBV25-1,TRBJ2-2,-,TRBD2,CASKGRVAGELFF,TGTGCCAGCAAGGGGAGGGTGGCCGGGGAGCTGTTTTTT
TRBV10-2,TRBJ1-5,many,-,CASAPGGSNQPQHF,TGCGCCAGCGCCCCTGGGGGAAGCAATCAGCCCCAGCATTTT
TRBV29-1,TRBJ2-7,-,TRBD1,CSVERTGGFYEQYF,TGCAGCGTCGAAAGGACAGGGGGCTTTTACGAGCAGTACTTC
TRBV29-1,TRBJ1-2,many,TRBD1,CSVRLGQAINYGYTF,TGCAGCGTTCGCCTTGGACAGGCAATTAACTATGGCTACACCTTC
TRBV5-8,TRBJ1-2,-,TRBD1,CASSSRTGGYGYTF,TGTGCCAGCAGCTCGCGGACAGGTGGCTATGGCTACACCTTC
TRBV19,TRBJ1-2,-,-,CATRSGAGYGYTF,TGTGCCACCAGGTCGGGGGCAGGGTATGGCTACACCTTC
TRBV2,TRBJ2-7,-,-,CASSLSPGSSYEQYF,TGTGCCAGCAGTTTATCGCCGGGGAGCTCCTACGAGCAGTACTTC
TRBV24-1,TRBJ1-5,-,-,CASSATVSNQPQHF,TGTGCCAGCAGTGCCACTGTTAGCAATCAGCCCCAGCATTTT
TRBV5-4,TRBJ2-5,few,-,CASSGAEQETQYF,TGTGCCAGCAGCGGGGCAGAGCAAGAGACCCAGTACTTC